The sequence of this T cell receptor beta chain was determined in a study of CD8 T cells in ankylosing spondylitis. Using its own MiXCR run on the 5' RACE reads, TCRdb lists one record per CDR3 protein. The table includes over 100,000 distinct CDR3 sequences, around 7% detected once. The germline V gene encodes CDR1 DFQATT and CDR2 SNEGSKA (reference sequence). Trimming removed 0 bases from V and 4 bases from J; junction bases left unmatched: 9. The CDR3 has 16 residues. This clonotype was detected ten times or more. The sequence was collected from a male donor with ankylosing spondylitis or in good health (not recorded which). The sample consisted of blood, either unsorted or a sorted T cell fraction (not recorded which). The gene calls are TRBV20-1 and TRBJ2-3; 8 nucleotides align to TRBD2. CDR3 sequence (DNA): TGCAGTGCTAGAGATGCCCAGCGGGAGCTGGCAGATACGCAGTATTTT. Its protein is CSARDAQRELADTQYF.